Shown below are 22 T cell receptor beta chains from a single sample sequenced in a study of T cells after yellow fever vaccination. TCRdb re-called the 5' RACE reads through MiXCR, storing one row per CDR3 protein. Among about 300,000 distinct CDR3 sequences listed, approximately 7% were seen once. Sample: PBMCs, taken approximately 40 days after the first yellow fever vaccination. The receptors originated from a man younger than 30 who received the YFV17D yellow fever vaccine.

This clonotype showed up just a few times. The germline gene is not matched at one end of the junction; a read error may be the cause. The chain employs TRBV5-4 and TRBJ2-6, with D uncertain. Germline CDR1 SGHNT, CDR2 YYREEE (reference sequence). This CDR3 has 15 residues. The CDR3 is CASSSKYSAANVLTF. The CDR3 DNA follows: TGTGCCAGCAGCTCGAAGTACTCTGCGGCCAACGTCCTGACTTTC.

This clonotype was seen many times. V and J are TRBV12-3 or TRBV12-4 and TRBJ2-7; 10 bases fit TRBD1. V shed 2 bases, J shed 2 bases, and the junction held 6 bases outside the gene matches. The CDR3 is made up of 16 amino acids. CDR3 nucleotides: TGTGCCAGCAGTTTAAGGGACAGGGGCTTCGCCTACGAGCAGTACTTC. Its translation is CASSLRDRGFAYEQYF.

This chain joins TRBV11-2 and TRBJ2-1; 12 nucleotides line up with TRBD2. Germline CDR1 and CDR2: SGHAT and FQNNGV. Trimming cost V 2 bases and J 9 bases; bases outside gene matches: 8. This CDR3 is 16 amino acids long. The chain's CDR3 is CASSLHPSGGAGEQFF. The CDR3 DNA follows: TGTGCCAGCAGCTTACACCCTAGCGGGGGGGCTGGTGAGCAGTTCTTC. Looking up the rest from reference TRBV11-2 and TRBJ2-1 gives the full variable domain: EAGVAQSPRYKIIEKRQSVAFWCNPISGHATLYWYQQILGQGPKLLIQFQNNGVVDDSQLPKDRFSAERLKGVDSTLKIQPAKLEDSAVYLCASSLHPSGGAGEQFFGPGTRLTVL.

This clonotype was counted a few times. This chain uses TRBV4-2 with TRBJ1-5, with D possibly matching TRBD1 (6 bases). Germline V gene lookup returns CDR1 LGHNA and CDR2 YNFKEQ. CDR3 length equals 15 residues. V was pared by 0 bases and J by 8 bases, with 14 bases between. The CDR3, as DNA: TGTGCCAGCAGCCAAGATCCGAGAGGGGGAAAGCCCCAGCATTTT. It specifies CASSQDPRGGKPQHF.

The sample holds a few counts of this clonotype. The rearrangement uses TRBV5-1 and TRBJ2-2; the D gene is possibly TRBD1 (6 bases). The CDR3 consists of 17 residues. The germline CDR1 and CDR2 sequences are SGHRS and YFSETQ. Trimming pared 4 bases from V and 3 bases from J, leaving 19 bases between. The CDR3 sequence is CASSRYRADPDTGELFF. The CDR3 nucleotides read TGCGCCAGCAGCCGTTACAGGGCTGACCCCGACACCGGGGAGCTGTTTTTT.

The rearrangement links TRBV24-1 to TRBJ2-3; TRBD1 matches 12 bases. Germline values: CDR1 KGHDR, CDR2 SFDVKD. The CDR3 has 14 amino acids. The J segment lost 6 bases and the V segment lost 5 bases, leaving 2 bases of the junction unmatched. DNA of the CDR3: TGTGCCACCAGTGTGGGACAGGGGGCGGATACGCAGTATTTT. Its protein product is CATSVGQGADTQYF.

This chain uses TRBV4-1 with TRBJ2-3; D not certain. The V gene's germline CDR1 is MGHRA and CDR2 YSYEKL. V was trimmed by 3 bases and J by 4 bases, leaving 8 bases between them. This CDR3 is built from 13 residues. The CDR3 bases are TGCGCCAGCAGCCAGTGGTCGGCAGATACGCAGTATTTT. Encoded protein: CASSQWSADTQYF.

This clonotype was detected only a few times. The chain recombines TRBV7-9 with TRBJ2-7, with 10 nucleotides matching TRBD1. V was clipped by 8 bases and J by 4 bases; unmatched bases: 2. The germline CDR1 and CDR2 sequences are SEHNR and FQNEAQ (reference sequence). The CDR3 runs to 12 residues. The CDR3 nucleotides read TGTGCCAGCGGGACAGGGGCGTACGAGCAGTACGTC. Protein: CASGTGAYEQYV.

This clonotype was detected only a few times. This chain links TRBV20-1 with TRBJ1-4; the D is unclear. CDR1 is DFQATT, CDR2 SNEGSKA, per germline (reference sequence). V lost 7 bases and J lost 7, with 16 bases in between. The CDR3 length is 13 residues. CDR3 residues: CSVNPPPGEKLFF. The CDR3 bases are TGCAGTGTCAACCCACCCCCCGGTGAAAAACTGTTTTTT.

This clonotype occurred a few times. In nucleotides, the CDR3 is TGTGCCAGCAGTTCCCCGACAGAGAACACTGAAGCTTTCTTT. Translated: CASSSPTENTEAFF. This chain links TRBV28 with TRBJ1-1, with a possible D match to TRBD1 (5 bases). Germline values: CDR1 MDHEN, CDR2 SYDVKM. This CDR3 has 14 amino acids. The germline V and J ends were trimmed by 4 bases and 1 base, with 10 bases remaining between them.

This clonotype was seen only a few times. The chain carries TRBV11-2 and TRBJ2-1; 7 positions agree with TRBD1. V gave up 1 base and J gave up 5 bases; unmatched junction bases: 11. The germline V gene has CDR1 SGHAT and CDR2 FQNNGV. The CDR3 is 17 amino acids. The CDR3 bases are TGTGCCAGCAGCTTAGTCGGTTTCGGACAGGCGAACAATGAGCAGTTCTTC. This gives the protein CASSLVGFGQANNEQFF.

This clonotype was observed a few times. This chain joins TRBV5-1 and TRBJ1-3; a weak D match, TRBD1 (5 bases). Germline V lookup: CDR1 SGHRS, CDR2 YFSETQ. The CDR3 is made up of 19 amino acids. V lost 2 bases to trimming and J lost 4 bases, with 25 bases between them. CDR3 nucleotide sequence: TGCGCCAGCAGCTTTACAGGAGCATGGGCATCCTCGGGAGGAAACACCATATATTTT. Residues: CASSFTGAWASSGGNTIYF.

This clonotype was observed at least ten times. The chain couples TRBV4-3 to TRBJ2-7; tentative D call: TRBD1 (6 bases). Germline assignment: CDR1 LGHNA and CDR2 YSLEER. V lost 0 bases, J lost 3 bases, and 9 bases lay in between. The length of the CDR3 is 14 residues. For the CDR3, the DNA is TGCGCCAGCAGCCAAGATGCAGGGGACTACGAGCAGTACTTC. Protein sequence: CASSQDAGDYEQYF.

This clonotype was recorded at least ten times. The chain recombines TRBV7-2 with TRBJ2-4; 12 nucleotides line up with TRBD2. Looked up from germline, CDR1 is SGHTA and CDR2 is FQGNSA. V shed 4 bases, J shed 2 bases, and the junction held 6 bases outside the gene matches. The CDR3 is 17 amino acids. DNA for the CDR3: TGTGCCAGCAGCTCTAGCGGGGGGGCTTTATCCAAAAACATTCAGTACTTC. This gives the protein CASSSSGGALSKNIQYF.

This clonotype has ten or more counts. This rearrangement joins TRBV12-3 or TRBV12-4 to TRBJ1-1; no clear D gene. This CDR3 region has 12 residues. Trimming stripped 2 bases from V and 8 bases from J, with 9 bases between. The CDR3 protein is CASSLLAAEAFF. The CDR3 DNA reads TGTGCCAGCAGTTTATTAGCCGCCGAAGCTTTCTTT.

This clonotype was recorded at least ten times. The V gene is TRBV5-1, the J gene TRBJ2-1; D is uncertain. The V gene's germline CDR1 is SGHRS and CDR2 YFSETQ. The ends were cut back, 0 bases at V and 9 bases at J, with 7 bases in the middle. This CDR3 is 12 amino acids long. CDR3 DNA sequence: TGCGCCAGCAGCTTGGTTGCCGGTGAGCAGTTCTTC. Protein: CASSLVAGEQFF.

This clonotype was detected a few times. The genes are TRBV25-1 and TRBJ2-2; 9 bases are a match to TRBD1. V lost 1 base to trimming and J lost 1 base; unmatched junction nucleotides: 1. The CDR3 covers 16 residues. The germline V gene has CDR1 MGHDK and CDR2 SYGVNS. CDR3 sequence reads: CASSESGQGNTGELFF. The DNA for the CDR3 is TGTGCCAGCAGTGAATCGGGACAGGGGAACACCGGGGAGCTGTTTTTT.

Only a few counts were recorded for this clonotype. The CDR3: CASSVTTSGGADTQYF. CDR3 DNA sequence: TGTGCCAGCAGCGTCACGACTAGCGGGGGTGCAGATACGCAGTATTTT. The chain combines TRBV7-3 with TRBJ2-3; 12 positions agree with TRBD2. CDR1 is SGHTA and CDR2 is FQGTGA in the germline V gene. This CDR3 is built from 16 residues. The V and J ends lost 5 bases and 4 bases, in that order; junction bases with no gene match: 7.

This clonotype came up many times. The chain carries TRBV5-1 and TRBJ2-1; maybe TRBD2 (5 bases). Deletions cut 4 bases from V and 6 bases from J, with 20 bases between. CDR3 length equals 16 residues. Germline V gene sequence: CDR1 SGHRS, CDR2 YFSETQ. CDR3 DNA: TGCGCCAGCAGCCCAAGTCGGGGAAGGTCCCCCAATGAGCAGTTCTTC. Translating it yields CASSPSRGRSPNEQFF. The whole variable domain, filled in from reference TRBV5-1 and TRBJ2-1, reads KAGVTQTPRYLIKTRGQQVTLSCSPISGHRSVSWYQQTPGQGLQFLFEYFSETQRNKGNFPGRFSGRQFSNSRSEMNVSTLELGDSALYLCASSPSRGRSPNEQFFGPGTRLTVL.

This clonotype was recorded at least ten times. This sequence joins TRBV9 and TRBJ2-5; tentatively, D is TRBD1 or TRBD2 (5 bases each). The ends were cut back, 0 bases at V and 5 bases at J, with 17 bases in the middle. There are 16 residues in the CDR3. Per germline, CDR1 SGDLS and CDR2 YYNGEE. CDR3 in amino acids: CASSVEGTALGETQYF. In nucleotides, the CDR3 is TGTGCCAGCAGCGTAGAGGGGACGGCCCTCGGGGAGACCCAGTACTTC.

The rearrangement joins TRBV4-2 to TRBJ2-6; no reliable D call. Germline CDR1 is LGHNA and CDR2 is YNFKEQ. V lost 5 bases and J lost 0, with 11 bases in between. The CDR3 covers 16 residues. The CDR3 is CASSLGYHSGANVLTF. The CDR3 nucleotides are TGTGCCAGCAGCTTAGGATACCACTCTGGGGCCAACGTCCTGACTTTC.

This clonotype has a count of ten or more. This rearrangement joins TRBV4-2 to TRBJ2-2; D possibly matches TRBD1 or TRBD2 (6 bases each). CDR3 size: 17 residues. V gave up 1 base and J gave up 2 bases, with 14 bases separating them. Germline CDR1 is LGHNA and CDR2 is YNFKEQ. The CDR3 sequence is CASSQVGGGPNTGELFF. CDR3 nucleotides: TGTGCCAGCAGCCAAGTCGGAGGGGGGCCTAACACCGGGGAGCTGTTTTTT.